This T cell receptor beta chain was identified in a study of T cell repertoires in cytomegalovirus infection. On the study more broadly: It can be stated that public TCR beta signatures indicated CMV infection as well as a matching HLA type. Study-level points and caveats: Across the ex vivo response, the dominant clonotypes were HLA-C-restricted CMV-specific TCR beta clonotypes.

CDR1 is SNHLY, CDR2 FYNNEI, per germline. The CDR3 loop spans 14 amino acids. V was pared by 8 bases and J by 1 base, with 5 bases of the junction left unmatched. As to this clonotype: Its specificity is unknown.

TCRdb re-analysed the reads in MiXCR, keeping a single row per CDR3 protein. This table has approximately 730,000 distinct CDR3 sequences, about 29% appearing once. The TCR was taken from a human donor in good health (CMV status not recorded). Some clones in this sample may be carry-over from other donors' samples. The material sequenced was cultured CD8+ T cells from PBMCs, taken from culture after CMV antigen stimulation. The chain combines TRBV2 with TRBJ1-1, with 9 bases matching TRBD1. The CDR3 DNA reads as TGTGCCAGCTCTAAGACAGGGGGGAACACTGAAGCTTTCTTT. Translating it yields CASSKTGGNTEAFF.